The next 29 T cell receptor beta chains were all read from a single sample in a study of T cell responses to AZD1222 COVID-19 vaccine. Using immunoSEQ multiplex PCR, the repertoire was profiled, and TCRdb retains in-frame clones only, with some absent. The sample includes 100,000 to 150,000 clones, approximately 92% seen only once; the top ten take about 1.9%. Specimen: peripheral blood, collected 28 days after the second AZD1222 dose. The origin of the receptors is an adult who received the AZD1222 COVID-19 vaccine.

V gene TRBV5-4 combines with J gene TRBJ1-2; the match to TRBD1 covers 8 bases. The CDR3 has 14 amino acids. Germline CDR1 is SGHNT and CDR2 is YYREEE (reference sequence). The trim removed 3 bases at V and 7 bases at J, leaving 8 bases unmatched. CDR3 region: CASSYRGDRGGYTF. Written as DNA, the CDR3 is TGTGCCAGCAGCTACAGGGGGGATAGGGGTGGCTACACCTTC.

V and J are TRBV7-9 and TRBJ1-6; D call uncertain. CDR1 is SEHNR, CDR2 FQNEAQ, per germline (reference sequence). The CDR3 runs 15 residues. V shed 2 bases and J shed 8 bases, with 13 bases lying between them. CDR3 sequence reads: CASSLFQVGDSPLHF. The CDR3 DNA follows: TGTGCCAGCAGCTTATTCCAGGTTGGGGATTCACCCCTCCACTTT.

In its sample, this clone was seen a few times. The CDR3 sequence: CASSPPGHRGAKSSSYNSPLHF. The DNA for the CDR3 is TGCGCCAGCAGCCCCCCTGGCCACAGGGGCGCGAAATCGTCTTCCTATAATTCACCCCTCCACTTT. The chain couples TRBV4-1 to TRBJ1-6; 7 bases match TRBD1. This CDR3 has 22 amino acids. V dropped 4 bases and J dropped 1; count of bases not matched to a gene: 22. Germline lookup yields CDR1 MGHRA and CDR2 YSYEKL.

This chain uses TRBV27 with TRBJ1-5; 10 positions agree with TRBD1. Trimming took 10 bases from V and 4 from J; bases not matched to a gene: 10. This CDR3 is built from 15 residues. Per the germline V gene, CDR1 is MNHEY and CDR2 is SMNVEV (reference sequence). CDR3 in amino acids: CATRYGQGENQPQHF. The CDR3 bases are TGTGCCACGAGATACGGACAGGGGGAAAATCAGCCCCAGCATTTT.

CDR3 amino acids: CASSQVGGADTQYF. The DNA of the CDR3 is TGTGCCAGCAGCCAAGTGGGGGGCGCAGATACGCAGTATTTT. V gene TRBV14 combines with J gene TRBJ2-3; TRBD1 or TRBD2 may be the D gene (6 bases each). Per germline, CDR1 SGHDN and CDR2 FVKESK. This CDR3 comprises 14 residues. Between the trimmed V and J ends, which lost 1 base and 4 bases, there was a span of 9 bases.

The CDR3 spells CASSPWTGEGNTIYF. CDR3 DNA: TGTGCCAGCAGCCCTTGGACAGGGGAGGGAAACACCATATATTTT. The V gene is TRBV7-2, the J gene TRBJ1-3, with 9 positions matching TRBD1. The CDR3 loop spans 15 amino acids. The V segment lost 5 bases and the J segment 4 bases; nucleotides outside the gene matches: 6. Germline values: CDR1 SGHTA, CDR2 FQGNSA.

The sample holds one count of this clone. The J gene is TRBJ2-7, the V gene TRBV7-9; D gene ambiguous. CDR1 is SEHNR and CDR2 is FQNEAQ in the germline V gene (reference sequence). Trimming removed 1 base from V and 3 bases from J, with 4 bases in between. This CDR3 comprises 12 residues. DNA for the CDR3: TGTGCCAGCAGCTTAGAGGACTACGAGCAGTACGTC. The encoded protein is CASSLEDYEQYV.

This sequence joins TRBV19 and TRBJ1-5; tentative D call: TRBD1 (5 bases). The V end was cut by 7 bases, the J end by 4 bases, with 8 bases between. Germline CDR1 LNHDA, CDR2 SQIVND (reference sequence). The CDR3 is made up of 12 amino acids. As DNA, the CDR3 is TGTGCCAGTACTAGGGGAAATCAGCCCCAGCATTTT. It yields the protein CASTRGNQPQHF. Supplemented by reference TRBV19 and TRBJ1-5, the full variable domain reads DGGITQSPKYLFRKEGQNVTLSCEQNLNHDAMYWYRQDPGQGLRLIYYSQIVNDFQKGDIAEGYSVSREKKESFPLTVTSAQKNPTAFYLCASTRGNQPQHFGDGTRLSIL.

The CDR3 here is CASSRTYEQYV. CDR3 nucleotide sequence: TGTGCCAGCAGCCGGACTTACGAGCAGTACGTC. The chain combines TRBV6-5 with TRBJ2-7, with D perhaps matching TRBD2 (5 bases). CDR3 length: 11 residues. Per germline, CDR1 MNHEY and CDR2 SVGAGI. The germline V and J ends were trimmed by 6 bases and 4 bases, with 7 bases remaining between them.

The chain has TRBV19 and TRBJ1-1; 11 positions match TRBD1. The CDR3 is made up of 15 amino acids. Germline loops: CDR1 LNHDA, CDR2 SQIVND (reference sequence). The J segment lost 4 bases and the V segment lost 6 bases, leaving 7 bases of the junction unmatched. DNA of the CDR3: TGTGCCAGTAGCCGATCAGGGACAGGGGGCACTGAAGCTTTCTTT. Its translation: CASSRSGTGGTEAFF.

This clone was observed a single time. The chain combines TRBV2 with TRBJ1-2; TRBD1 aligns across 10 bases. The CDR3 spans 13 residues. Germline V gene lookup returns CDR1 SNHLY and CDR2 FYNNEI. The junction had 3 bases not matched to a gene; V was cut back by 7 bases and J by 4 bases. The CDR3 sequence is CASTGQGFYGYTF. CDR3 sequence (DNA): TGTGCCAGCACGGGACAGGGGTTCTATGGCTACACCTTC.

V and J are TRBV18 and TRBJ1-5; 11 bases map to TRBD1. V gave up 4 bases and J gave up 10 bases; unmatched junction bases: 9. This CDR3 is built from 15 residues. From germline, CDR1 is KGHSH and CDR2 LQKENI. The CDR3 here is CASSLGTGGGEPQHF. The CDR3 nucleotides read TGTGCCAGCTCACTAGGGACAGGGGGGGGAGAACCCCAGCATTTT.

The chain recombines TRBV6-6 with TRBJ1-1; D not resolved. Trimming stripped 2 bases from V and 1 base from J, with 5 bases between. This CDR3 has 13 amino acids. Looked up from germline, CDR1 is MNHNY and CDR2 is SVGAGI (reference sequence). CDR3 in DNA: TGTGCCAGCAGTTACCAATGGAACACTGAAGCTTTCTTT. Translated, it gives CASSYQWNTEAFF.

The chain carries TRBV7-6 and TRBJ1-1, with D possibly TRBD1 on 6 matching bases. The CDR3 has 15 residues. Looked up from germline, CDR1 is SGHVS and CDR2 is FNYEAQ. The V gene lost 2 bases and the J gene lost 0 bases, with 10 bases spanning the gap. CDR3 residues: CASSLNRALNTEAFF. CDR3 DNA sequence: TGTGCCAGCAGCTTAAACAGGGCCCTGAACACTGAAGCTTTCTTT.

The chain is built from TRBV18 and TRBJ1-4, with TRBD1 as a possible D gene (5 bases). Trimming stripped 0 bases from V and 7 bases from J, with 15 bases between. Looked up from germline, CDR1 is KGHSH and CDR2 is LQKENI. The CDR3 is made up of 16 amino acids. CDR3 loop: CASSPPGARASEKLFF. CDR3 bases: TGTGCCAGCTCACCACCCGGGGCAAGAGCAAGTGAAAAACTGTTTTTT.

The rearrangement links TRBV5-1 to TRBJ1-3, with D tentatively TRBD1 (6 bases). The CDR3 sequence is 16 residues long. V shed 0 bases and J shed 7 bases, with 17 bases lying between them. CDR1 and CDR2 (germline): SGHRS, YFSETQ. The chain's CDR3 is CASSLGDTSGGNTIYF. The CDR3 region has the DNA TGCGCCAGCAGCTTGGGGGACACTTCGGGAGGTAACACCATATATTTT.

The chain joins TRBV6-5 to TRBJ2-1; 10 bases fit TRBD2. J gave up 14 bases and V 6 bases, and 10 bases lay outside the gene matches. Per germline, CDR1 MNHEY and CDR2 SVGAGI. The CDR3 runs 13 residues. The CDR3 sequence is CASRSASGGAEFF. DNA for the CDR3: TGTGCCAGCAGGAGTGCGAGCGGGGGGGCGGAGTTCTTC.

This chain joins TRBV12-3 or TRBV12-4 and TRBJ2-3; D remains ambiguous. V lost 1 base, J lost 5 bases, and 7 bases lay in between. The CDR3 length is 13 residues. The CDR3, as DNA: TGTGCCAGCAGTTTAGGGTCAATAGATACGCAGTATTTT. It codes for CASSLGSIDTQYF.

The chain is built from TRBV24-1 and TRBJ1-1; D ambiguous. V was clipped by 2 bases and J by 1 base, with 4 bases between them. The germline V gene encodes CDR1 KGHDR and CDR2 SFDVKD. The CDR3 length is 13 residues. CDR3 in DNA: TGTGCCACCAGTGATTGGGCGAACACTGAAGCTTTCTTT. As protein: CATSDWANTEAFF.

The chain carries TRBV9 and TRBJ2-7; 8 nucleotides match TRBD1. The germline V gene has CDR1 SGDLS and CDR2 YYNGEE. V shed 5 bases and J 2 bases; nucleotides not matched to a gene: 18. The CDR3 runs 18 residues. CDR3 in amino acids: CASRDPRDQGALAYEQYV. The CDR3 bases are TGTGCCAGCAGGGATCCCCGGGATCAGGGGGCGCTTGCCTACGAGCAGTACGTC.

The chain links TRBV29-1 to TRBJ1-4; D gene uncertain. V lost 3 bases and J lost 0, with 8 bases in between. The CDR3 is 14 residues long. Germline values: CDR1 SQVTM, CDR2 ANQGSEA. The CDR3 spells CSVEVESTNEKLFF. The CDR3 DNA follows: TGCAGCGTTGAGGTGGAGTCAACTAATGAAAAACTGTTTTTT.

The rearrangement links TRBV2 to TRBJ2-6; 9 bases are shared with TRBD1. Unmatched junction bases numbered 12, after V lost 8 bases and J lost 4 bases. This CDR3 is 17 amino acids long. CDR1 is SNHLY and CDR2 is FYNNEI in the germline V gene. CDR3 loop: CASHGQGSFVGANVLTF. CDR3 DNA sequence: TGTGCCAGCCACGGACAGGGGTCTTTCGTCGGGGCCAACGTCCTGACTTTC.

The chain has TRBV7-5 and TRBJ1-6; whether TRBD1, the table's D call, matches the DNA was not checked. TRBV7-5 is listed as a pseudogene. The CDR3 covers 15 residues. CDR3 in amino acids: CARTSGQGRNSPLHF. The CDR3 nucleotides read TGTGCCAGAACCTCCGGGCAGGGTAGGAATTCACCCCTCCACTTT.

The chain recombines TRBV7-9 with TRBJ1-2, with unresolved D. Trimming stripped 4 bases from V and 7 bases from J, with 10 bases between. Germline-derived CDR1 and CDR2 are SEHNR and FQNEAQ (reference sequence). The CDR3 loop spans 12 amino acids. As DNA, the CDR3 is TGTGCCAGCAGCTCCTCATTTGGTGGCTACACCTTC. Translation: CASSSSFGGYTF.

Worth noting for this clone: At the DNA level, this CDR3 is encoded by other sequences in the same sample as well. The gene calls are TRBV9 and TRBJ1-1; D gene uncertain. Trimming shortened V by 2 bases and J by 0 bases, and 8 bases separated the two germline ends. From germline, CDR1 is SGDLS and CDR2 YYNGEE. The CDR3 contains 14 residues. The CDR3 DNA reads as TGTGCCAGCAGCGTCGGACTGGTGAACACTGAAGCTTTCTTT. As protein: CASSVGLVNTEAFF.

The chain combines TRBV12-5 with TRBJ1-3; unclear D gene. CDR1 is LGHNT and CDR2 is FRNRAP in the germline V gene. CDR3 length equals 13 residues. The germline V and J ends were trimmed by 0 bases and 2 bases, with 2 bases remaining between them. DNA of the CDR3: TGTGCTAGTGGTTTGGTCCCTGGAAACACCATATATTTT. This codes for CASGLVPGNTIYF. Complete variable domain (other parts from reference TRBV12-5 and TRBJ1-3): DARVTQTPRHKVTEMGQEVTMRCQPILGHNTVFWYRQTMMQGLELLAYFRNRAPLDDSGMPKDRFSAEMPDATLATLKIQPSEPRDSAVYFCASGLVPGNTIYFGEGSWLTVV.

The chain has TRBV4-1 and TRBJ2-2, with D perhaps matching TRBD2 (5 bases). Germline assignment: CDR1 MGHRA and CDR2 YSYEKL. The V end was cut by 0 bases, the J end by 0 bases, with 11 bases between. CDR3 length equals 17 residues. CDR3 in DNA: TGCGCCAGCAGCCAAGATTCAGCGGCCGCGAACACCGGGGAGCTGTTTTTT. Protein: CASSQDSAAANTGELFF.

The chain has TRBV27 and TRBJ2-1; D is possibly TRBD1 (5 bases). Trimming shortened V by 3 bases and J by 8 bases, and 11 bases separated the two germline ends. The germline gives CDR1 MNHEY, CDR2 SMNVEV (reference sequence). The CDR3 runs to 13 residues. The CDR3 nucleotides are TGTGCCAGCAGTTTGCGCAGGGTGGATGAGCAGTTCTTC. It translates to CASSLRRVDEQFF.

The V gene is TRBV13, the J gene TRBJ1-2; 8 bases are a match to TRBD1. The trim removed 2 bases at V and 0 bases at J, leaving 11 bases unmatched. CDR3 length: 18 amino acids. Germline assignment: CDR1 PRHDT and CDR2 FYEKMQ (reference sequence). The CDR3, as DNA: TGTGCCAGCAGCTTACGACGATCGGGACAGGCCGCTAACTATGGCTACACCTTC. Amino acids: CASSLRRSGQAANYGYTF. Variable domain in full (rest from reference TRBV13 and TRBJ1-2): AAGVIQSPRHLIKEKRETATLKCYPIPRHDTVYWYQQGPGQDPQFLISFYEKMQSDKGSIPDRFSAQQFSDYHSELNMSSLELGDSALYFCASSLRRSGQAANYGYTFGSGTRLTVV.